This record covers a single T cell receptor beta chain. There is no known antigen for this receptor. No clone much larger than this one lies a single base away; base qualities are absent. These data come from a study of neurological immune-mediated disorders (dated by TCRdb to the late 2010s). General notes on the study: Among the 35 or so multiple sclerosis patients, relapsing-remitting MS was present in around 30 and secondary progressive MS was present in 3. Of the 68 subjects in the cohort, approximately 15 were HAM/TSP patients, some 34 were multiple sclerosis patients, and around 20 were healthy controls. Peripheral blood TCR-beta repertoires from HTLV-I-associated myelopathy (HAM/TSP) patients, multiple sclerosis patients and healthy controls were compared by UMI-based sequencing. The roughly 110 TCR-beta libraries included longitudinal samples, technical triplicates and paired sorted CD4+ and CD8+ T-cell subsets alongside PBMC samples. Here is what the overall study found, with its caveats: No identical CDR3 amino acid sequences were shared among expanded clones across subjects, suggesting private TCR-beta repertoires in all groups. Phylogenetic analysis grouped repertoires from 18 of 34 MS patients into a cluster of related CDR3 sequences, suggesting a possible repertoire-level signature. No association of the MS cluster with clinical or MRI features was observed, and the need for larger cohorts was stated by the authors. The highest TCR clonal expansion was observed in HAM/TSP patients, whereas the lowest was observed in MS patients, even when compared with healthy controls.

From its cysteine to its phenylalanine, the CDR3 spans 17 amino acids. Only the CDR3 DNA is retained, 51 bases long and in frame from the first base. CDR1 and CDR2, looked up from the germline V gene (reference sequence), are MNHEY and SMNVEV. Unmatched junction bases come to 14, with V trimmed by 0 bases and J by 7 bases. cDNA synthesis used template-switch 5'RACE with a primer carrying a 10-nucleotide random unique molecular identifier tagging each TCR transcript. Every sequencing run covered 15-18 subjects and yielded more than 160 million TCR-beta sequences. Total RNA was extracted with the RNeasy kit. The KAPA Real-time Library Amplification kit was used to amplify TCR-beta VDJ regions with primers targeting the TCR constant region and the 5'RACE anchor. Sample indexes and Illumina adaptors were added in a first PCR, after which library yield was increased in a second PCR. After Ampure bead purification, the roughly 650 bp TCR product was size-selected on a 2% E-gel SizeSelection system. Before pooling, libraries had their quality checked on a Bioanalyzer, their concentration measured with Qubit, and their quantity determined with the Kapa Library Quantification kit. Paired-end 2 x 150 bp sequencing of the libraries was performed on an Illumina HiSeq 2500. To increase sequence diversity, roughly 24-32% phiX was spiked into each library pool. For the original study's pipeline: The UMI-based MiGEC pipeline processed quality-filtered reads and removed over 85% of raw TCR sequences during error correction. VDJ genes were aligned to IMGT germline references, and clonotypes were defined by unique CDR3 amino acid sequence plus V-J genes. Clonal expansion, Shannon diversity and CDR3 relatedness (CalcPairwiseDistances, ClusterSamples) were evaluated with VDJtools, and phylogenetic trees were built with CLCbio workbench. A clone was classed as expanded if it had 8 or more unique UMIs, a cutoff based on coefficient-of-variation modelling across technical triplicates. The public reads were reanalyzed by TCRdb: fastp trimming at Q25, MiXCR alignment, in-frame beta chains only. All rows with the same CDR3 protein become a single entry with the most common DNA and genes. None of the V and J calls come from the authors' own analysis; TCRdb made them. This sample holds 66,000 or so distinct CDR3 sequences; 4% to 6% were observed only once. The top ten constitute over 2.5% of the sample.

Unsorted PBMC libraries were generated from 2 million PBMCs stored in RNAlater at -80 °C until RNA extraction. Multiple sclerosis patients were enrolled in a US clinical protocol evaluating disease progression by magnetic resonance imaging. Peripheral blood underwent Ficoll-Hypaque density gradient centrifugation to isolate PBMCs, which were then cryopreserved in liquid nitrogen. This clonotype was obtained from a woman younger than 45 with multiple sclerosis. The V and J segments used are TRBV27 and TRBJ2-7, and TRBD1 aligns with 8 junction nucleotides. Sequenced: PBMCs. The CDR3 region has the sequence CASSLSRPGTGQEEQYF. The nucleotides are TGTGCCAGCAGTTTATCCCGGCCCGGGACAGGACAGGAGGAGCAGTACTTC.